This T cell receptor (beta chain) derives from a study of T cell responses to AZD1222 COVID-19 vaccine. Study-level results: Spike-specific TCR breadth and depth grew following two AZD1222 doses. The donor cohort was predominantly white British with a female majority, and clonal diversity may have been underestimated.

Generated by immunoSEQ multiplex PCR, the TCRdb table keeps only in-frame clones and is missing some. Of some 110,000 clones listed, 88% were seen once; the top ten hold just over 3.5%. CDR3 length: 15 residues. The V segment lost 2 bases and the J segment 8 bases; nucleotides outside the gene matches: 7. CDR1 and CDR2 from the germline V gene are MDHEN and SYDVKM. On this clone itself: Its antigen is undetermined.

The genes are TRBV28 and TRBJ2-1; the match to TRBD2 covers 9 bases. Sample: peripheral blood, taken 28 days after the second AZD1222 dose. The receptor was derived from an adult who received the AZD1222 COVID-19 vaccine. CDR3: CASSLGGRAWDEQFF. In nucleotides, the CDR3 is TGTGCCAGCAGTTTAGGCGGGAGGGCCTGGGATGAGCAGTTCTTC.